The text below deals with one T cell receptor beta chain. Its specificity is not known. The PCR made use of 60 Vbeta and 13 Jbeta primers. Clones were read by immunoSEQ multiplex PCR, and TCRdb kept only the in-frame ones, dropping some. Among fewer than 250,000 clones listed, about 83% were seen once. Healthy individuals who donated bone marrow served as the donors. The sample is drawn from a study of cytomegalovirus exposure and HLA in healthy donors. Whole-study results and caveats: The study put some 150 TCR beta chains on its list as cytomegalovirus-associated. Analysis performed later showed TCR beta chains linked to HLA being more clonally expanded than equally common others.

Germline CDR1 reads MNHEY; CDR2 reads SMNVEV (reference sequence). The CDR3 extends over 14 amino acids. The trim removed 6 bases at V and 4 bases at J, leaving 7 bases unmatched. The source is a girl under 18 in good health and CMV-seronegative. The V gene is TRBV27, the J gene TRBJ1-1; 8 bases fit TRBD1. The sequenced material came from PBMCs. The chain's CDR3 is CASSQTTGVTEAFF. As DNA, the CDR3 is TGTGCCAGCAGCCAAACGACAGGGGTCACTGAAGCTTTCTTT.